The TCR beta chain described here comes from a study of blood T cell repertoires in COVID-19. Original methodology: Reference gene primer amplification gave estimated nucleated cell counts. Profiling relied on immunoSEQ multiplex PCR, and the TCRdb table lists in-frame clones only, not all of them. The DNA was the basis for D and trimming; V, J and clone size are from that table. The table shows approximately 120,000 clones, with around 88% occurring only once. Germline V gene sequence: CDR1 SGHVS, CDR2 FNYEAQ. The CDR3 has 15 amino acids. With 5 bases clipped from V and 5 bases from J, the junction kept 3 bases outside the gene matches.

Sequenced input: peripheral blood. The clonotype was recovered from a woman aged 50 to 60 who had recovered from COVID-19. The chain combines TRBV7-6 with TRBJ2-1; the match to TRBD2 covers 13 bases. Written as DNA, the CDR3 is TGTGCCAGCAGCCAACTAGCGGGGGGGAACAATGAGCAGTTCTTC. This sequence encodes CASSQLAGGNNEQFF.